This T cell receptor (beta chain) was recovered during a study of Graves' ophthalmopathy and Graves' hyperthyroidism. Scientists amplified the TCR beta CDR3 regions from RNA transcripts. The library came from an HTBI-primed first-round RT-PCR and a second-round multiplex PCR. TCRdb re-derived calls from the multiplex PCR reads in MiXCR, one entry per CDR3 protein. The sample consists of about 480,000 distinct CDR3 sequences, around 14% of them appearing once. Exclusion criteria comprised other autoimmune diseases, uncontrolled infections, pregnancy or lactation in patients. The authors used Ficoll-Paque density gradient centrifugation to separate PBMCs. The input was about 10 ml of fresh peripheral blood. V was clipped by 8 bases and J by 4 bases; unmatched bases: 6. This CDR3 contains 13 residues. Germline V gene data show CDR1 as LGHDT and CDR2 as YNNKEL (reference sequence).

Source material: blood. This receptor was obtained from a woman aged 25 to 39 with Graves' ophthalmopathy. The V call is TRBV3-1, the J call TRBJ2-5; 8 nucleotides line up with TRBD2. The CDR3 region has the DNA TGTGCCAGCCTTTCCGGGAGGGGAGAGACCCAGTACTTC. Translating it yields CASLSGRGETQYF.